The T cell receptor beta chain under discussion was sequenced for a study of T cells in Graves' hyperthyroidism and ophthalmopathy. Patients with ophthalmopathy all had a Clinical Activity Score of at least 3, a NOSPECS grade of at least 4 and duration under 3 months. Diagnosis relied on clinical symptoms, serum thyroxine and TRAb, thyroid ultrasound and orbital computed tomography. TCR beta CDR3 region amplification was performed from RNA transcripts. The HTBI primer set was used in a first-round RT-PCR of the TCR CDR3. TCRdb processed the multiplex PCR reads anew with MiXCR; each CDR3 protein has one entry. The sample carries around 520,000 distinct CDR3 sequences, around 22% recorded once. Trimming took 4 bases from V and 3 from J; bases not matched to a gene: 5. The CDR3 runs to 14 residues. Germline CDR1 and CDR2: SGHDT and YYEEEE. This clonotype was detected many times.

This clonotype was obtained from a woman aged 25-40 years with Graves' ophthalmopathy. Sequencing used blood. The J gene is TRBJ1-1, the V gene TRBV5-6; 8 positions match TRBD1. The CDR3 nucleotides are TGTGCCAGCAGCATGGACAGGGACGACACTGAAGCTTTCTTT. Residues: CASSMDRDDTEAFF.